The 25 T cell receptor beta chains given below trace back to one sample, sequenced in a study of OX40 agonist ivuxolimab in advanced cancers. Profiled with immunoSEQ multiplex PCR; TCRdb holds only in-frame clones, not every one. Of around 25,000 clones in the sample, roughly three quarters were seen once. Sequenced material: CD4+ or CD8+ T cells sorted from blood, taken in a trial of the OX40 agonist ivuxolimab. Receptors were obtained from an adult with an advanced solid tumor such as melanoma, head and neck, liver or kidney cancer.

The chain joins TRBV5-1 to TRBJ1-6; 9 nucleotides match TRBD1. Germline CDR1 SGHRS, CDR2 YFSETQ. J gave up 5 bases and V 1 base, and 4 bases lay outside the gene matches. The CDR3 spans 16 residues. DNA for the CDR3: TGCGCCAGCAGCTTGAGAGGGGACAGGGATAATTCACCCCTCCACTTT. Translated: CASSLRGDRDNSPLHF.

The rearrangement joins TRBV28 to TRBJ2-2; unclear D gene. Per germline, CDR1 MDHEN and CDR2 SYDVKM. This CDR3 region has 12 residues. Trimming took off 6 bases at V and 5 bases at J, with 7 bases between the two ends. CDR3 DNA: TGTGCCAGCAGCTCCCTGACCGGGGAGCTGTTTTTT. Encoded protein: CASSSLTGELFF.

This clone has only one observation. The chain uses TRBV15 and TRBJ1-2, with D possibly TRBD1 on 6 matching bases. From germline, CDR1 is LNHNV and CDR2 YYDKDF (reference sequence). The V gene lost 3 bases and the J gene lost 0 bases, with 11 bases spanning the gap. This CDR3 has 15 residues. The CDR3 protein is CATSRIQGPNYGYTF. In nucleotides, the CDR3 is TGTGCCACCAGCAGGATACAGGGACCTAACTATGGCTACACCTTC.

In this sample, this clone turned up a few times. This chain connects TRBV5-1 to TRBJ2-5, with D possibly matching TRBD2 (6 bases). This CDR3 has 15 residues. Germline V CDR1 and CDR2: SGHRS, YFSETQ. The V end was cut by 5 bases, the J end by 5 bases, with 19 bases between. This chain's CDR3 is CASSHPGGESETQYF. The CDR3 bases are TGCGCCAGCAGTCACCCGGGCGGGGAGAGTGAGACCCAGTACTTC. Based on the CDR3 plus reference TRBV5-1 and TRBJ2-5, the full variable domain is KAGVTQTPRYLIKTRGQQVTLSCSPISGHRSVSWYQQTPGQGLQFLFEYFSETQRNKGNFPGRFSGRQFSNSRSEMNVSTLELGDSALYLCASSHPGGESETQYFGPGTRLLVL.

J is TRBJ1-2 and V is TRBV28, with D possibly matching TRBD1 (6 bases). Trimming stripped 5 bases from V and 2 bases from J, with 15 bases between. This CDR3 is 15 amino acids long. The germline gives CDR1 MDHEN, CDR2 SYDVKM. The CDR3: CASSLPGHTNYGYTF. The CDR3 DNA is TGTGCCAGCAGTCTCCCGGGACATACAAACTATGGCTACACCTTC.

As DNA, the CDR3 is TGTGCCATCGCGTCGAGCGCAAGCACAGATACGCAGTATTTT. Its protein product is CAIASSASTDTQYF. V gene TRBV10-3 combines with J gene TRBJ2-3; D not resolved. This CDR3 spans 14 amino acids. V lost 8 bases and J 0 bases, leaving 12 bases between the germline ends. CDR1 is ENHRY, CDR2 SYGVKD, per germline.

This rearrangement joins TRBV5-1 to TRBJ1-5; D is unresolved. From germline, CDR1 is SGHRS and CDR2 YFSETQ. This CDR3 spans 14 amino acids. V was cut by 3 bases and J by 3 bases, with 10 bases left in between. The CDR3 spells CASSSGPANQPQHF. For the CDR3, the DNA is TGCGCCAGCAGCTCTGGACCAGCCAATCAGCCCCAGCATTTT.

The DNA of the CDR3 is TGTGCCAGCAGCTCCCATCGTCTAGGACTCTCGAGGGGAGCCATATATTTT. Its translation is CASSSHRLGLSRGAIYF. This chain connects TRBV7-8 to TRBJ1-3, with D perhaps matching TRBD1 (5 bases). Trimming shortened V by 4 bases and J by 11 bases, and 27 bases separated the two germline ends. Germline V gene lookup returns CDR1 SGHVS and CDR2 FQNEAQ. The CDR3 length is 17 residues.

The chain employs TRBV5-1 and TRBJ2-7, with a tentative D call TRBD1 (5 bases). The CDR3 extends over 17 amino acids. V gave up 0 bases and J gave up 3 bases, with 19 bases separating them. Germline CDR1 SGHRS, CDR2 YFSETQ. The CDR3 reads CASSLGRVGSRGYEQYF. Here the CDR3 DNA reads TGCGCCAGCAGCTTGGGCAGGGTAGGGTCTAGGGGCTACGAGCAGTACTTC. The full variable domain, completed using reference TRBV5-1 and TRBJ2-7, is KAGVTQTPRYLIKTRGQQVTLSCSPISGHRSVSWYQQTPGQGLQFLFEYFSETQRNKGNFPGRFSGRQFSNSRSEMNVSTLELGDSALYLCASSLGRVGSRGYEQYFGPGTRLTVT.

J is TRBJ2-1 and V is TRBV27, with a possible D match to TRBD2 (6 bases). Looked up from germline, CDR1 is MNHEY and CDR2 is SMNVEV (reference sequence). There are 16 residues in the CDR3. V lost 3 bases and J 5 bases, leaving 17 bases between the germline ends. This CDR3 is CASSFSVGEDNNEQFF. CDR3 DNA sequence: TGTGCCAGCAGTTTTAGTGTCGGGGAGGACAACAATGAGCAGTTCTTC.

The chain recombines TRBV7-2 with TRBJ2-3; D gene uncertain. The length of the CDR3 is 13 residues. Germline CDR1 SGHTA, CDR2 FQGNSA. The V end lost 5 bases, the J end lost 6 bases, and 12 bases lay between the germline ends. CDR3 loop: CASSRLSGDTQYF. The CDR3 nucleotides are TGTGCCAGCAGCCGACTTTCGGGTGATACGCAGTATTTT.

In DNA, the CDR3 is TGTGCCAGCATTATGACAGGGGGCAATGAAAAACTGTTTTTT. Its translation: CASIMTGGNEKLFF. V and J are TRBV6-6 and TRBJ1-4, with TRBD1 matching 10 bases. This CDR3 contains 14 residues. Per the germline V gene, CDR1 is MNHNY and CDR2 is SVGAGI (reference sequence). After removal of 7 bases from V and 5 bases from J, the junction contained 4 bases not matched to a gene.

CDR3 bases: TGTGCCAGCAGTTCGACAGGGGACTCTGGAAACACCATATATTTT. This codes for CASSSTGDSGNTIYF. The chain carries TRBV7-9 and TRBJ1-3; TRBD1 aligns across 8 bases. After removal of 6 bases from V and 0 bases from J, the junction contained 4 bases not matched to a gene. The CDR3 covers 15 residues. Germline-derived CDR1 and CDR2 are SEHNR and FQNEAQ (reference sequence).

This clone was picked up a small number of times. The rearrangement uses TRBV6-1 and TRBJ2-6; D might be TRBD1 (5 bases). V shed 4 bases and J shed 0 bases, with 7 bases lying between them. The CDR3 is made up of 15 amino acids. Germline V lookup: CDR1 MNHNS, CDR2 SASEGT. CDR3 protein: CASSAQGSGANVLTF. For the CDR3, the DNA is TGTGCCAGCAGTGCCCAGGGCTCTGGGGCCAACGTCCTGACTTTC.

The V and J genes are TRBV15 and TRBJ2-5; D remains unclear. Trimming left V 2 bases short and J 2 bases short, with 3 bases between. There are 12 residues in the CDR3. CDR1 and CDR2 from the germline V gene are LNHNV and YYDKDF (reference sequence). CDR3 sequence (DNA): TGTGCCACCAGCAGACTACAAGAGACCCAGTACTTC. This encodes CATSRLQETQYF.

A note on this clone: Other DNA variants within this sample encode the same CDR3. The chain recombines TRBV5-1 with TRBJ2-3, with 9 bases fitting TRBD1. V shed 3 bases, J shed 2 bases, and the junction held 4 bases outside the gene matches. The length of the CDR3 is 15 residues. Germline loops: CDR1 SGHRS, CDR2 YFSETQ. CDR3 coding DNA: TGCGCCAGCAGCTCCAGACAGGGGGTCACAGATACGCAGTATTTT. Translation: CASSSRQGVTDTQYF. Using reference TRBV5-1 and TRBJ2-3 for the parts outside the CDR3, the full variable domain is KAGVTQTPRYLIKTRGQQVTLSCSPISGHRSVSWYQQTPGQGLQFLFEYFSETQRNKGNFPGRFSGRQFSNSRSEMNVSTLELGDSALYLCASSSRQGVTDTQYFGPGTRLTVL.

The chain has TRBV25-1 and TRBJ2-7; 11 nucleotides match TRBD1. This CDR3 is 18 amino acids long. Unmatched junction bases numbered 18, after V lost 8 bases and J lost 3 bases. Looked up from germline, CDR1 is MGHDK and CDR2 is SYGVNS. The CDR3 DNA sequence: TGTGCCAGCCAACCGGGGTTTACTCCGGGACAGGGGGTCTACGAGCAGTACTTC. Translating it yields CASQPGFTPGQGVYEQYF.

A note on this clone: Distinct nucleotide sequences in the sample also encode this CDR3. The chain employs TRBV27 and TRBJ1-6; no reliable D call. The CDR3 covers 13 residues. The V end lost 6 bases, the J end lost 1 base, and 4 bases lay between the germline ends. Per the germline V gene, CDR1 is MNHEY and CDR2 is SMNVEV (reference sequence). CDR3 sequence: CASRESYNSPLHF. The DNA of the CDR3 is TGTGCCAGCAGGGAGTCCTATAATTCACCCCTCCACTTT.

The chain carries TRBV9 and TRBJ2-2; D is ambiguous. This CDR3 is built from 13 residues. Germline assignment: CDR1 SGDLS and CDR2 YYNGEE. Trimming removed 4 bases from V and 5 bases from J, with 9 bases in between. CDR3 loop: CASSLHLTGELFF. The CDR3 nucleotides read TGTGCCAGCAGCCTACACCTGACCGGGGAGCTGTTTTTT.

The V gene is TRBV19, the J gene TRBJ1-2; 9 nucleotides match TRBD1. There are 14 residues in the CDR3. Germline assignment: CDR1 LNHDA and CDR2 SQIVND (reference sequence). After removal of 6 bases from V and 8 bases from J, the junction contained 10 bases not matched to a gene. The CDR3 bases are TGTGCCAGTAGAACCGCGGGACAGGGTCGCGGCTACACCTTC. Translated, it gives CASRTAGQGRGYTF. Full variable domain (missing parts from reference TRBV19 and TRBJ1-2): DGGITQSPKYLFRKEGQNVTLSCEQNLNHDAMYWYRQDPGQGLRLIYYSQIVNDFQKGDIAEGYSVSREKKESFPLTVTSAQKNPTAFYLCASRTAGQGRGYTFGSGTRLTVV.

This clone appeared once. CDR3 coding DNA: TGTGCCAGCTCACCACCAGGGGGGGGCCATCAGCCCCAGCATTTT. Protein product: CASSPPGGGHQPQHF. The chain couples TRBV18 to TRBJ1-5; D may be TRBD1 (6 bases). Trimming pared 0 bases from V and 5 bases from J, leaving 11 bases between. Germline CDR1 KGHSH, CDR2 LQKENI. This CDR3 contains 15 residues. Supplemented by reference TRBV18 and TRBJ1-5, the full variable domain reads NAGVMQNPRHLVRRRGQEARLRCSPMKGHSHVYWYRQLPEEGLKFMVYLQKENIIDESGMPKERFSAEFPKEGPSILRIQQVVRGDSAAYFCASSPPGGGHQPQHFGDGTRLSIL.

The chain combines TRBV5-1 with TRBJ2-3, with a possible D match to TRBD2 (5 bases). V was clipped by 5 bases and J by 1 base, with 14 bases between them. The CDR3 loop spans 15 amino acids. Per germline, CDR1 SGHRS and CDR2 YFSETQ. The CDR3 sequence is CASSEMSGRTDTQYF. CDR3 nucleotide sequence: TGCGCCAGCAGTGAGATGAGCGGACGCACAGATACGCAGTATTTT.

The chain carries TRBV7-3 and TRBJ2-3; no definite D call. Per germline, CDR1 SGHTA and CDR2 FQGTGA. This CDR3 has 14 amino acids. With 3 bases removed from V and 2 bases from J, the gap between germline ends came to 9 bases. As DNA, the CDR3 is TGTGCCAGCAGCTTGTACGGGTTCACAGATACGCAGTATTTT. It specifies CASSLYGFTDTQYF. Full variable domain (outside the CDR3, taken from reference TRBV7-3 and TRBJ2-3): GAGVSQTPSNKVTEKGKYVELRCDPISGHTALYWYRQSLGQGPEFLIYFQGTGAADDSGLPNDRFFAVRPEGSVSTLKIQRTERGDSAVYLCASSLYGFTDTQYFGPGTRLTVL.

The chain has TRBV28 and TRBJ2-3, with a tentative D call TRBD2 (6 bases). Per germline, CDR1 MDHEN and CDR2 SYDVKM. V was clipped by 2 bases and J by 1 base, with 10 bases between them. This CDR3 region has 15 residues. The CDR3 DNA reads as TGTGCCAGCAGTTTACTCGGCGGGGGCACAGATACGCAGTATTTT. Residues: CASSLLGGGTDTQYF.

This CDR3 is CASSLDIHTEAFF. The CDR3 region has the DNA TGTGCCAGCAGCTTAGATATTCACACTGAAGCTTTCTTT. V and J are TRBV7-8 and TRBJ1-1; D is unresolved. This CDR3 is 13 amino acids long. Germline V gene data show CDR1 as SGHVS and CDR2 as FQNEAQ. The V end was cut by 1 base, the J end by 3 bases, with 6 bases between.